This T cell receptor beta chain was sequenced for a study of blood T cell repertoires in COVID-19. Looking at the study overall: PBMCs, B-cell-depleted T cells, or T cells were the source of the cDNA or gDNA that made up the material.

Patients at the Seattle site were enrolled during active infection and followed longitudinally. In the original workflow: Amplification of reference gene primers provided the estimated nucleated cell counts. Profiled with immunoSEQ multiplex PCR; TCRdb holds only in-frame clones, not every one. The V and J calls and the clone size are those of that table, but D and trimming were determined from the DNA. The sample contains about 200,000 clones, around 79% of which appear only once. The CDR3 length is 18 residues. V dropped 3 bases and J dropped 0; count of bases not matched to a gene: 8. Germline CDR1 and CDR2: MGHRA and YSYEKL.

The sequence derives from a woman aged 40 to 50 with COVID-19, enrolled during active disease. J is TRBJ2-3 and V is TRBV4-1, with 11 nucleotides matching TRBD2. The sample comprised peripheral blood. The CDR3 nucleotides read TGCGCCAGCAGCCACTCTAGCGGGGGGCCCCATAGCACAGATACGCAGTATTTT. Protein: CASSHSSGGPHSTDTQYF.